The clone carrying this TCR beta chain has a single count. The length of the CDR3 is 15 residues. Germline CDR1 reads MNHGY; CDR2 reads SAAAGT. V was shortened by 2 bases and J by 7 bases, with 15 bases between the two germline ends. The treatment is: preoperative locoregional IRX-2 cytokine immunotherapy. This record comes from a study of preoperative IRX-2 immunotherapy in early breast cancer. Data came from immunoSEQ multiplex PCR; TCRdb stores just in-frame clones and leaves some out. The repertoire holds a few thousand clones, with 76% as singletons. The chain has TRBV6-8 and TRBJ1-5, with a tentative D call TRBD1 (5 bases). This sequence was found in a human donor with breast cancer. The sample in question was tumor tissue, obtained after IRX-2 immunotherapy. CDR3 nucleotide sequence: TGTGCCAGCAGTTACATCGGGGGTGGGTCGCAGCCCCAGCATTTT. It specifies CASSYIGGGSQPQHF.